This TCR beta chain was captured in a study of blood T cell repertoires in COVID-19. Study information: Sample material is recorded as cDNA or gDNA derived from T cells, B-cell-depleted T cells, or PBMCs.

TCRdb's copy holds only in-frame clones and misses some; the assay was immunoSEQ multiplex PCR. The sample consists of just under 150,000 clones, 84% of them appearing once. CDR1 is SNHLY, CDR2 FYNNEI, per germline. Losses at the gene ends were 8 bases for V and 0 bases for J; bases not matched to a gene: 28. This CDR3 has 23 amino acids. The source of this sequence is a human donor in a cohort sampled during active COVID-19. The source material was peripheral blood. The chain has TRBV2 and TRBJ2-6; 7 nucleotides match TRBD1. CDR3 coding DNA: TGTGCCAGCGGGGACCACAGGGGCACTCAACAGGGCAGGATTACCTCTGGGGCCAACGTCCTGACTTTC. Protein product: CASGDHRGTQQGRITSGANVLTF.